The clone carrying this T cell receptor (beta chain) has a count of ten or more. Its antigen is currently unknown. The data are from a study of Graves' ophthalmopathy and Graves' hyperthyroidism. Study-level points and caveats: The model forecast ophthalmopathy progression, reaching roughly 65% sensitivity and roughly 72% specificity.

RNA transcripts yielded amplified TCR beta CDR3 regions. Second-round multiplex PCR came after a first-round RT-PCR that employed HTBI primers. From the multiplex PCR reads, TCRdb called clonotypes with MiXCR, one entry per CDR3 protein. The data contain about 1.2 million distinct CDR3 sequences, roughly two fifths of them seen just once; the ten biggest clones take up roughly 11%. V lost 7 bases and J 7 bases, leaving 25 bases between the germline ends. The CDR3 is 16 residues long. Hyperthyroidism patients, aged 18 to 65, were newly diagnosed, under 2 months' duration. Diagnosis used clinical symptoms, serum thyroxine, TRAb, thyroid ultrasound and orbital computed tomography.

This receptor was identified in an adult man with Graves' hyperthyroidism. The chain uses TRBV12-3 or TRBV12-4 and TRBJ1-2; possibly TRBD1 for D (5 bases). The sequenced sample consisted of peripheral blood or thyroid tissue (not recorded which). The CDR3 DNA reads TGTGCCAGCACCCCCGGGACGGCTGCCTCCCCCTTTGGCTACACCTTC. Protein: CASTPGTAASPFGYTF.